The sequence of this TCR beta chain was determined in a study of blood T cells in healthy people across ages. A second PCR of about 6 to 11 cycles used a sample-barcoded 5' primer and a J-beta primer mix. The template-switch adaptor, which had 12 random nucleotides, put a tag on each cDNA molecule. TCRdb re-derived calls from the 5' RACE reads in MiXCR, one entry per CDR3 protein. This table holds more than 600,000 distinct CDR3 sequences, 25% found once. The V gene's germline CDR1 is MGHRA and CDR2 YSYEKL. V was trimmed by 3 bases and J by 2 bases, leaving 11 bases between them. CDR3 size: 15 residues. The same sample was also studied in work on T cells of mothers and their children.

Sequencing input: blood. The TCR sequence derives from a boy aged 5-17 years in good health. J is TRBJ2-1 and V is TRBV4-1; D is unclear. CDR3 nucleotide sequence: TGCGCCAGCAGCCATAGGCACGACCCCTACAATGAGCAGTTCTTC. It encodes CASSHRHDPYNEQFF.